The T cell receptor beta chain described here comes from a study of radiation and T cells in renal cell carcinoma. Overall study results and limits: Without pretreatment biopsies, baseline tumor clonotype presence was undetermined. In blood, top tumor clones expanded by 2 weeks, shrinking by 4.

The CDR3 spans 16 residues. Trimming removed 3 bases at V and 6 bases at J, with 15 bases between. Germline lookup yields CDR1 KGHSH and CDR2 LQKENI. Profiled with immunoSEQ multiplex PCR; TCRdb holds only in-frame clones, not every one. The table has about 130,000 clones, more than 75% seen once; the top ten hold approximately 5.8%. Time point in this sample: blood 2 weeks post-SBRT. The treatment is: 15 Gy SBRT to primary tumor, nephrectomy 4 weeks later. As concerns this clone: Its antigen is unknown.

V gene TRBV18 combines with J gene TRBJ2-6; the D call may be TRBD1 or TRBD2 (6 bases each). The receptor's source is a woman between 65 and 79 years old with renal cell carcinoma. Here the sequenced sample was blood, taken from a patient whose treatment included radiotherapy and nephrectomy. The DNA of the CDR3 is TGTGCCAGCTCACCTGCTTCAAGGGGGGAGGCCAACGTCCTGACTTTC. It yields the protein CASSPASRGEANVLTF. The variable domain in full, with the rest retrieved from reference TRBV18 and TRBJ2-6, is NAGVMQNPRHLVRRRGQEARLRCSPMKGHSHVYWYRQLPEEGLKFMVYLQKENIIDESGMPKERFSAEFPKEGPSILRIQQVVRGDSAAYFCASSPASRGEANVLTFGAGSRLTVL.